The 21 T cell receptor beta chains below come from one sample, sequenced in a study of regulatory T cells in long-lasting Graves disease (dated by TCRdb to the early 2020s). The library relied on multiplex PCR. TCRdb shows the sequencer as Illumina HiSeq 4000. TCR beta libraries were built with iRepertoire HTBI primers and Arm-PCR amplification of CDR3 regions. TCRdb reran the public reads through fastp at Q25 and MiXCR, keeping productive beta chains. Records with the same CDR3 protein are collapsed into one entry carrying the most frequent genes and DNA. Counted in this sample were a few hundred thousand distinct CDR3 sequences; about 20% of them appeared once. Approximately 26% of the sample is in the top ten clones. The sample's time point, from its label and the paper: persistent/refractory GD, antithyroid drugs over 5 years with positive TRAb. RNA was extracted from PBMCs in TRIzol for both TCR sequencing and RNA sequencing.

The starting material was peripheral blood mononuclear cells (PBMCs), obtained when the disease was refractory, from a patient treated with antithyroid drugs. The receptor source for this set is a female donor with Graves disease.

Ten or more counts support this clonotype. The chain's CDR3 is CASSFYTTGTTLQETQYF. CDR3 bases: TGTGCCAGCAGTTTCTACACCACCGGGACTACCCTCCAAGAGACCCAGTACTTC. V and J are TRBV28 and TRBJ2-5, with TRBD2 matching 7 bases. The V segment lost 3 bases and the J segment 1 base; nucleotides outside the gene matches: 14. Germline CDR1 and CDR2: MDHEN and SYDVKM. The CDR3 is 18 amino acids.

The rearrangement uses TRBV9 and TRBJ2-5; D is uncertain. This CDR3 region has 15 residues. Germline values: CDR1 SGDLS, CDR2 YYNGEE. Trimming pared 0 bases from V and 5 bases from J, leaving 14 bases between. The CDR3 reads CASSVAASRWETQYF. Written as DNA, the CDR3 is TGTGCCAGCAGCGTAGCTGCTAGTAGATGGGAGACCCAGTACTTC.

The chain is built from TRBV7-2 and TRBJ2-2, with TRBD2 matching over 8 bases. V shed 3 bases, J shed 4 bases, and the junction held 13 bases outside the gene matches. This CDR3 has 18 amino acids. The germline CDR1 and CDR2 sequences are SGHTA and FQGNSA. CDR3 in amino acids: CASSLRVAGFSSTGELFF. In DNA, the CDR3 is TGTGCCAGCAGCTTGAGAGTAGCGGGGTTCTCCTCCACCGGGGAGCTGTTTTTT.

There are a few counts of this clonotype. CDR3 residues: CASRNYNFKQGASNQPQHF. The CDR3 region has the DNA TGTGCCAGCAGGAACTATAACTTCAAACAGGGGGCGAGCAATCAGCCCCAGCATTTT. V gene TRBV6-1 combines with J gene TRBJ1-5; 9 nucleotides agree with TRBD1. V trimming: 6 bases; J trimming: 1 base; junction bases outside the gene matches: 16. Germline CDR1 is MNHNS and CDR2 is SASEGT. This CDR3 spans 19 amino acids.

In this sample, this clonotype turned up a few times. The chain carries TRBV6-5 and TRBJ2-7; 7 nucleotides line up with TRBD1. CDR1 MNHEY and CDR2 SVGAGI come from the germline V gene. V dropped 0 bases and J dropped 3; count of bases not matched to a gene: 5. The CDR3 is 15 residues long. The DNA of the CDR3 is TGTGCCAGCAGTTACTCTAGGGGGCAGGACTACGAGCAGTACTTC. Translating gives CASSYSRGQDYEQYF.

This clonotype came up a few times. The chain links TRBV2 to TRBJ1-1; 8 bases agree with TRBD1. Trimming took 8 bases from V and 4 from J; bases not matched to a gene: 9. The length of the CDR3 is 14 residues. CDR1 and CDR2 from the germline V gene are SNHLY and FYNNEI. The CDR3 loop is CASQGGQGSTEAFF. The CDR3 bases are TGTGCCAGCCAGGGTGGACAGGGAAGCACTGAAGCTTTCTTT. Full variable domain (missing parts from reference TRBV2 and TRBJ1-1): EPEVTQTPSHQVTQMGQEVILRCVPISNHLYFYWYRQILGQKVEFLVSFYNNEISEKSEIFDDQFSVERPDGSNFTLKIRSTKLEDSAMYFCASQGGQGSTEAFFGQGTRLTVV.

The chain links TRBV7-2 to TRBJ2-1; 9 positions match TRBD2. This CDR3 is built from 15 residues. CDR1 is SGHTA, CDR2 FQGNSA, per germline. The junction had 2 bases not matched to a gene; V was cut back by 3 bases and J by 2 bases. CDR3 protein: CASSFAGGTYNEQFF. CDR3 DNA: TGTGCCAGCAGCTTTGCGGGAGGGACCTACAATGAGCAGTTCTTC. Variable domain in full (rest from reference TRBV7-2 and TRBJ2-1): GAGVSQSPSNKVTEKGKDVELRCDPISGHTALYWYRQSLGQGLEFLIYFQGNSAPDKSGLPSDRFSAERTGGSVSTLTIQRTQQEDSAVYLCASSFAGGTYNEQFFGPGTRLTVL.

The chain is built from TRBV10-3 and TRBJ2-2; 10 nucleotides agree with TRBD2. The CDR3 is 13 amino acids. Germline CDR1 ENHRY, CDR2 SYGVKD. V was clipped by 8 bases and J by 6 bases; unmatched bases: 3. The CDR3 here is CAIPGLASGELFF. The CDR3 bases are TGTGCCATCCCGGGACTAGCGTCCGGGGAGCTGTTTTTT.

The chain is built from TRBV20-1 and TRBJ2-5; TRBD2 matches 10 bases. V shed 6 bases and J 6 bases; nucleotides not matched to a gene: 10. This CDR3 contains 14 residues. Germline values: CDR1 DFQATT, CDR2 SNEGSKA (reference sequence). CDR3 DNA: TGCAGTGCCAAAGCGGGAGGGCTGGGTAAGACCCAGTACTTC. Residues: CSAKAGGLGKTQYF.

This clonotype was seen at least ten times. In DNA form, the CDR3 reads TGTGCCACCAGCAGTTCAAGGGGGGCGTCTGGCTACACCTTC. Protein sequence: CATSSSRGASGYTF. The chain links TRBV15 to TRBJ1-2, with D perhaps matching TRBD1 (6 bases). With 3 bases removed from V and 7 bases from J, the gap between germline ends came to 15 bases. The length of the CDR3 is 14 residues. In germline, CDR1 is LNHNV, CDR2 YYDKDF (reference sequence).

This sequence joins TRBV20-1 and TRBJ2-7; D is tentatively TRBD1 or TRBD2 (6 bases each). This CDR3 has 13 residues. CDR1 and CDR2 (germline): DFQATT, SNEGSKA (reference sequence). V lost 4 bases to trimming and J lost 2 bases, with 12 bases between them. This chain's CDR3 is CSANGGRTYEQYF. CDR3 nucleotides: TGCAGTGCTAATGGGGGGCGTACCTACGAGCAGTACTTC.

The chain couples TRBV20-1 to TRBJ2-7; 10 bases map to TRBD2. Germline lookup yields CDR1 DFQATT and CDR2 SNEGSKA (reference sequence). J was trimmed by 4 bases and V by 0 bases; bases with no gene match: 9. This CDR3 has 16 amino acids. The CDR3 nucleotides read TGCAGTGCTAGAGAAGGCGGCTCTAGCGGGAGTTACGAGCAGTACTTC. As protein: CSAREGGSSGSYEQYF.

This clonotype was observed many times. J is TRBJ2-2 and V is TRBV28; 7 nucleotides line up with TRBD2. Trimming at V came to 3 bases and at J to 2 bases, leaving 3 bases not matched to a gene. The germline gives CDR1 MDHEN, CDR2 SYDVKM. The CDR3 loop spans 15 amino acids. The DNA for the CDR3 is TGTGCCAGCAGTTTTGGGGGGGTCAACACCGGGGAGCTGTTTTTT. Translated, it gives CASSFGGVNTGELFF. The full variable domain, its missing parts supplied by reference TRBV28 and TRBJ2-2, is DVKVTQSSRYLVKRTGEKVFLECVQDMDHENMFWYRQDPGLGLRLIYFSYDVKMKEKGDIPEGYSVSREKKERFSLILESASTNQTSMYLCASSFGGVNTGELFFGEGSRLTVL.

V is TRBV5-1 and J is TRBJ2-2, with 8 bases fitting TRBD2. Per germline, CDR1 SGHRS and CDR2 YFSETQ. The CDR3 sequence is 16 residues long. Unmatched junction bases numbered 8, after V lost 3 bases and J lost 4 bases. CDR3 in DNA: TGCGCCAGCAGCTCGGCCGGGGCGGGAGGCACCGGGGAGCTGTTTTTT. Protein product: CASSSAGAGGTGELFF.

This clonotype was picked up a small number of times. The V call is TRBV5-1, the J call TRBJ2-7, with 8 bases lining up with TRBD2. Germline assignment: CDR1 SGHRS and CDR2 YFSETQ. V was clipped by 4 bases and J by 1 base; unmatched bases: 10. CDR3 length equals 16 residues. As DNA, the CDR3 is TGCGCCAGCAGCACCCGCAGCGGGAGCCCGTCCTACGAGCAGTACTTC. Amino acid sequence: CASSTRSGSPSYEQYF.

This clonotype was seen a few times. This chain connects TRBV6-1 to TRBJ2-7, with 9 bases that match TRBD1. Trimming cost V 6 bases and J 4 bases; bases outside gene matches: 10. Per germline, CDR1 MNHNS and CDR2 SASEGT. The CDR3 contains 15 residues. CDR3 sequence reads: CASRSGTGFAYEQYF. The CDR3 bases are TGTGCCAGCAGATCCGGGACAGGGTTCGCATACGAGCAGTACTTC.

This clonotype was observed at least ten times. The V call is TRBV28, the J call TRBJ1-1; D unresolved. Germline V CDR1 and CDR2: MDHEN, SYDVKM. Between the trimmed V and J ends, which lost 3 bases and 3 bases, there was a span of 11 bases. The length of the CDR3 is 14 residues. The CDR3 sequence: CASSFETEDTEAFF. The CDR3 DNA follows: TGTGCCAGCAGTTTTGAGACGGAAGACACTGAAGCTTTCTTT.

This clonotype was found many times. The gene calls are TRBV6-5 and TRBJ2-7, with D uncertain. The CDR3 length is 13 residues. Germline V lookup: CDR1 MNHEY, CDR2 SVGAGI. V dropped 2 bases and J dropped 2 bases, with 7 bases sitting between them. The DNA of the CDR3 is TGTGCCAGCAGTTACCTTGTAACCTACGAGCAGTACTTC. As protein: CASSYLVTYEQYF.

This chain uses TRBV11-3 with TRBJ2-3; 7 bases map to TRBD2. CDR3 length equals 14 residues. J lost 2 bases, V lost 5 bases, and 4 bases had no gene match. Looked up from germline, CDR1 is SGHNT and CDR2 is YENEEA. The CDR3 sequence: CASSPGLHTDTQYF. In DNA form, the CDR3 reads TGTGCCAGCAGCCCGGGACTACACACAGATACGCAGTATTTT.

This clonotype was counted between two and nine times. The rearrangement links TRBV3-1 to TRBJ1-1; no firm D call. The CDR3 runs to 15 residues. V gave up 1 base and J gave up 0 bases, with 9 bases separating them. Germline-derived CDR1 and CDR2 are LGHDT and YNNKEL (reference sequence). CDR3 sequence: CASSQGWRVNTEAFF. DNA of the CDR3: TGTGCCAGCAGCCAAGGCTGGCGGGTGAACACTGAAGCTTTCTTT.

Here the CDR3 reads CASSYMAGSTDTQYF. The CDR3, as DNA: TGTGCCAGCAGTTACATGGCGGGAAGCACAGATACGCAGTATTTT. The chain combines TRBV6-2 or TRBV6-3 with TRBJ2-3; tentative D call: TRBD2 (6 bases). The V gene lost 2 bases and the J gene lost 0 bases, with 9 bases spanning the gap. The CDR3 spans 15 residues. In germline, CDR1 is MNHEY, CDR2 SVGEGT.